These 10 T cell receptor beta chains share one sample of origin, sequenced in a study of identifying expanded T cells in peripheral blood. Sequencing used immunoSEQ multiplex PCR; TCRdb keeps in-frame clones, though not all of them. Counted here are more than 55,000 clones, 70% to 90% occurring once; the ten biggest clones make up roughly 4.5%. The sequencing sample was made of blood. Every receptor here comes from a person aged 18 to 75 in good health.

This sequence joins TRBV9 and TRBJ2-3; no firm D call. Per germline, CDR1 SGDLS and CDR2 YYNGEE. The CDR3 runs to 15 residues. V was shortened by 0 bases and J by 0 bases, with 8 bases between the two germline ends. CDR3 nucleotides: TGTGCCAGCAGCGTAGTCGGTACTAGCACAGATACGCAGTATTTT. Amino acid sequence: CASSVVGTSTDTQYF.

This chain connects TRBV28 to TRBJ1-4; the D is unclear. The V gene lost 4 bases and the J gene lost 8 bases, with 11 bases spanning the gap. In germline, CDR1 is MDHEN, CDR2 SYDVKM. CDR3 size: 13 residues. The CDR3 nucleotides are TGTGCCAGCAGTTCCGGGGTAGGGGAAAAACTGTTTTTT. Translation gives CASSSGVGEKLFF.

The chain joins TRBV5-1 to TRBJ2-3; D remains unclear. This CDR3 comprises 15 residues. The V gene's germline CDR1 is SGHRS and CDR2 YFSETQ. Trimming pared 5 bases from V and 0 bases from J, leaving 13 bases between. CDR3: CASRWDLASTDTQYF. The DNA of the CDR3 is TGCGCCAGCAGGTGGGATCTCGCTAGCACAGATACGCAGTATTTT. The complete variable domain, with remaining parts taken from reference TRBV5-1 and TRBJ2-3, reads KAGVTQTPRYLIKTRGQQVTLSCSPISGHRSVSWYQQTPGQGLQFLFEYFSETQRNKGNFPGRFSGRQFSNSRSEMNVSTLELGDSALYLCASRWDLASTDTQYFGPGTRLTVL.

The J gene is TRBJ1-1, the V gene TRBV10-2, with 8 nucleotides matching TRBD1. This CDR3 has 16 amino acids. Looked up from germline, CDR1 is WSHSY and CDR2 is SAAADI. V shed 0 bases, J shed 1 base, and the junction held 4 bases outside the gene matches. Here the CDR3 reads CASSESTGAKNTEAFF. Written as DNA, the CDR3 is TGCGCCAGCAGTGAGTCGACAGGGGCCAAGAACACTGAAGCTTTCTTT.

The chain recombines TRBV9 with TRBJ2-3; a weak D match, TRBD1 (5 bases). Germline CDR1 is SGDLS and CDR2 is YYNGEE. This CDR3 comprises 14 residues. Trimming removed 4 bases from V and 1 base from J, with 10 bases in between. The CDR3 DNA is TGTGCCAGCAGCTGGGGCCGGGGCACAGATACGCAGTATTTT. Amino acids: CASSWGRGTDTQYF.

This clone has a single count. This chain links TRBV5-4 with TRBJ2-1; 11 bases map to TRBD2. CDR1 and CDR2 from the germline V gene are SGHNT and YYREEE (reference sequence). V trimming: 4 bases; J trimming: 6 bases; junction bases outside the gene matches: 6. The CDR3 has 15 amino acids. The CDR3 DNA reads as TGTGCCAGCAGCCCGGGACTAGCGGCCCTCAATGAGCAGTTCTTC. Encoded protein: CASSPGLAALNEQFF.

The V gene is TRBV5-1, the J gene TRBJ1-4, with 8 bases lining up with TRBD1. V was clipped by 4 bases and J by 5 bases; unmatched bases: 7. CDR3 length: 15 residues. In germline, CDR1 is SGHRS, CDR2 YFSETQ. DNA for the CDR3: TGCGCCAGCAGCCTCGACAGGGGTCGGAATGAAAAACTGTTTTTT. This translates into CASSLDRGRNEKLFF.

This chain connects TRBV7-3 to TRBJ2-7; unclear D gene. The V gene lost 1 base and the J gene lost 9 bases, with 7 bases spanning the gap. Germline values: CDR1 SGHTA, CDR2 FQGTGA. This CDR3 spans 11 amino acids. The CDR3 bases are TGTGCCAGCAGCTTAAGAAGCACGCAGTACTTC. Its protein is CASSLRSTQYF. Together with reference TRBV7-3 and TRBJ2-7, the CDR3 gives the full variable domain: GAGVSQTPSNKVTEKGKYVELRCDPISGHTALYWYRQSLGQGPEFLIYFQGTGAADDSGLPNDRFFAVRPEGSVSTLKIQRTERGDSAVYLCASSLRSTQYFGPGTRLTVT.

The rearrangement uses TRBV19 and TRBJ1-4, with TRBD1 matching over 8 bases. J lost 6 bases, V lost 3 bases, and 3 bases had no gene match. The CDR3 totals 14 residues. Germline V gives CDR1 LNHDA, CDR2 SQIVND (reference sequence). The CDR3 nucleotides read TGTGCCAGTAGTATTTCACAGGGGGATGAAAAACTGTTTTTT. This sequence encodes CASSISQGDEKLFF.

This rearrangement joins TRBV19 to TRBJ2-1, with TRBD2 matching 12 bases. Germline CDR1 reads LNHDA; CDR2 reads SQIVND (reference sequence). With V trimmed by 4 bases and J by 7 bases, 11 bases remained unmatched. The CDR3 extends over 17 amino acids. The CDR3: CASSTHPSGRATNEQFF. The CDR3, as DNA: TGTGCCAGTAGTACCCATCCTAGCGGGAGGGCCACGAATGAGCAGTTCTTC.